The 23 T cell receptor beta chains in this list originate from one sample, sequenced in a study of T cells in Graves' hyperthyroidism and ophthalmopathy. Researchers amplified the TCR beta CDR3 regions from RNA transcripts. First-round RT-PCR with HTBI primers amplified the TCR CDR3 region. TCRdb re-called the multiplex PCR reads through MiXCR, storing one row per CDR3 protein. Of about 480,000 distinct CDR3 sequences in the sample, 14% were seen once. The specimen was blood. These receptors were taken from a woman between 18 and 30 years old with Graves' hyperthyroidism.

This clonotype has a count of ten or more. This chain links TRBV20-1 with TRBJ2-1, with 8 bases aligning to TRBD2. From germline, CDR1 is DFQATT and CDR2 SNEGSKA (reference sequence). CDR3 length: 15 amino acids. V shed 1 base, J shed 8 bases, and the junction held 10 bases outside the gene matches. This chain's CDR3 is CSARVPGGIRDEQFF. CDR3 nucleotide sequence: TGCAGTGCTAGAGTCCCGGGGGGGATACGGGATGAGCAGTTCTTC.

The CDR3 region has the DNA TGCAGTGCTAGGGGGGCAAGCTACAATGAGCAGTTCTTC. Amino acid sequence: CSARGASYNEQFF. V gene TRBV20-1 combines with J gene TRBJ2-1; TRBD1 might be the D (6 bases). The V gene's germline CDR1 is DFQATT and CDR2 SNEGSKA (reference sequence). The CDR3 totals 13 residues. V was clipped by 3 bases and J by 3 bases, with 9 bases between them.

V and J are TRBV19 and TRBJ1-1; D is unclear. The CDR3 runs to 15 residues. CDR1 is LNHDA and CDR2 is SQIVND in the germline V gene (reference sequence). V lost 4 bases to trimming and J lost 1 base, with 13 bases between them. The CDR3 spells CASSTPVARNTEAFF. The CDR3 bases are TGTGCCAGTAGTACCCCCGTGGCGCGGAACACTGAAGCTTTCTTT.

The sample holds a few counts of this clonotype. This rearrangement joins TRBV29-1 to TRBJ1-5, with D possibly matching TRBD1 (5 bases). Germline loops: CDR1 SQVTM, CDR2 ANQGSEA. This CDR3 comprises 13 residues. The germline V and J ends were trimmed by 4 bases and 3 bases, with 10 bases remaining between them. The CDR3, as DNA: TGCAGCGTTGTGCAGGGCGTCAATCAGCCCCAGCATTTT. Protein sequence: CSVVQGVNQPQHF. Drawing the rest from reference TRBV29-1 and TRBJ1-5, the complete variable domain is SAVISQKPSRDICQRGTSLTIQCQVDSQVTMMFWYRQQPGQSLTLIATANQGSEATYESGFVIDKFPISRPNLTFSTLTVSNMSPEDSSIYLCSVVQGVNQPQHFGDGTRLSIL.

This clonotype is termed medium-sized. CDR3 amino acids: CSASPPSGTDTQYF. CDR3 sequence (DNA): TGCAGTGCTAGCCCCCCCAGCGGCACAGATACGCAGTATTTT. This rearrangement joins TRBV20-1 to TRBJ2-3; D is unresolved. Trimming took off 3 bases at V and 1 base at J, with 11 bases between the two ends. The CDR3 is made up of 14 amino acids. CDR1 is DFQATT, CDR2 SNEGSKA, per germline (reference sequence).

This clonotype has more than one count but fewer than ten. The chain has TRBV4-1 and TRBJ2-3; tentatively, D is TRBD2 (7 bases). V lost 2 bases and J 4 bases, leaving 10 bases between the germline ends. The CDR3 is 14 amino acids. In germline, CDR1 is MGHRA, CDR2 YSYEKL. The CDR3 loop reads CASSQLGGADTQYF. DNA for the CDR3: TGCGCCAGCAGCCAATTAGGGGGGGCAGATACGCAGTATTTT.

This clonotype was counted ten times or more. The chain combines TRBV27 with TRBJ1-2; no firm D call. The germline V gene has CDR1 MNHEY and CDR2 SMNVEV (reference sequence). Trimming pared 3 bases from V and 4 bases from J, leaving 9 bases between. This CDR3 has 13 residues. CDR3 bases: TGTGCCAGCAGTTTCCTAGGGAGCTATGGCTACACCTTC. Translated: CASSFLGSYGYTF.

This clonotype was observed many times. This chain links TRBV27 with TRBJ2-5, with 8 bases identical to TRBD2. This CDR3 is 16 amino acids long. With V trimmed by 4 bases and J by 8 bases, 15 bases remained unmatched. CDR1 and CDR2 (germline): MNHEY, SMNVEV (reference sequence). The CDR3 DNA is TGTGCCAGCAGTTCAGACATTCCCGGGACTAGAGGTACCCAGTACTTC. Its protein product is CASSSDIPGTRGTQYF.

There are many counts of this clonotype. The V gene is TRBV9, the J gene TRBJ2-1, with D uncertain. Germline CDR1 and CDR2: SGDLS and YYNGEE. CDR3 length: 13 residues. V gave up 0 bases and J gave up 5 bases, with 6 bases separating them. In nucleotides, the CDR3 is TGTGCCAGCAGCGTAGCTCGAAACAATGAGCAGTTCTTC. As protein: CASSVARNNEQFF. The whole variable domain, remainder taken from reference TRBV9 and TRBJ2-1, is DSGVTQTPKHLITATGQRVTLRCSPRSGDLSVYWYQQSLDQGLQFLIQYYNGEERAKGNILERFSAQQFPDLHSELNLSSLELGDSALYFCASSVARNNEQFFGPGTRLTVL.

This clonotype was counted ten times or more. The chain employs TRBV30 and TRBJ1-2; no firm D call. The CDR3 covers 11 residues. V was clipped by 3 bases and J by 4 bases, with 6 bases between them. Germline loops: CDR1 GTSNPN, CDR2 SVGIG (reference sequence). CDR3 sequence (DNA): TGTGCCTGGAGGCGCAGCTATGGCTACACCTTC. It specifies CAWRRSYGYTF.

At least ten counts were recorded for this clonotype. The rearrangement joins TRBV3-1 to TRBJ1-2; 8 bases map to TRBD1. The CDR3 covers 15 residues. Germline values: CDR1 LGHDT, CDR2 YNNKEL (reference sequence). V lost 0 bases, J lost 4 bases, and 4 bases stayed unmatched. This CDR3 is CASSQENRGAYGYTF. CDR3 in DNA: TGTGCCAGCAGCCAAGAAAACAGGGGGGCCTATGGCTACACCTTC.

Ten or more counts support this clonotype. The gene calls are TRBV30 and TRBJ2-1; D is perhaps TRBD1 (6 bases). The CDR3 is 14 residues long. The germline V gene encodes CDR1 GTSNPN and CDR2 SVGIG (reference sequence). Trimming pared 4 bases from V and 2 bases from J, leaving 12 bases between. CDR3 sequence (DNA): TGTGCCTGGATTAGGGGGACGCCCTACAATGAGCAGTTCTTC. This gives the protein CAWIRGTPYNEQFF.

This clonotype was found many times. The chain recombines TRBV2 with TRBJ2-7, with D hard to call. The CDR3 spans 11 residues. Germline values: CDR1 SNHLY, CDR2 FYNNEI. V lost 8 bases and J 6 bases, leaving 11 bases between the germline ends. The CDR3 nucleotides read TGTGCCAGCGAGCAGGCCTCCGAGCAGTACTTC. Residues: CASEQASEQYF.

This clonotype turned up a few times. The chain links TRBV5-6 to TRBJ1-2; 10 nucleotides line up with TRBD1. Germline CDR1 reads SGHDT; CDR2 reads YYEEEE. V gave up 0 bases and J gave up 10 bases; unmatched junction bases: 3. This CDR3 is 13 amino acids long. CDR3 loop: CASSLVGTGDYTF. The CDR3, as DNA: TGTGCCAGCAGCTTGGTGGGGACAGGGGACTACACCTTC.

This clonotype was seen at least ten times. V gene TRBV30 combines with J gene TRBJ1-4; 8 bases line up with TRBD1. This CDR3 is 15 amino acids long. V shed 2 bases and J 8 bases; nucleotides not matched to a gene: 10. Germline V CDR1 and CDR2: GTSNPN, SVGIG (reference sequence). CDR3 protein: CAWSWSRDRREKLFF. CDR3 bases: TGTGCCTGGAGTTGGAGCCGGGACAGGAGAGAAAAACTGTTTTTT. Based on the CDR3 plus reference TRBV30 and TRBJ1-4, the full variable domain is SQTIHQWPATLVQPVGSPLSLECTVEGTSNPNLYWYRQAAGRGLQLLFYSVGIGQISSEVPQNLSASRPQDRQFILSSKKLLLSDSGFYLCAWSWSRDRREKLFFGSGTQLSVL.

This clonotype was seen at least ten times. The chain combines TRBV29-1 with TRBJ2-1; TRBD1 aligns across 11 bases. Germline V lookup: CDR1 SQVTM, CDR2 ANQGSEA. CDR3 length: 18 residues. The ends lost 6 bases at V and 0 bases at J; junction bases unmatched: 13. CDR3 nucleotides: TGCAGCGTCGCAGATACCGGGACAGGGGGTAGCTCCTACAATGAGCAGTTCTTC. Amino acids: CSVADTGTGGSSYNEQFF.

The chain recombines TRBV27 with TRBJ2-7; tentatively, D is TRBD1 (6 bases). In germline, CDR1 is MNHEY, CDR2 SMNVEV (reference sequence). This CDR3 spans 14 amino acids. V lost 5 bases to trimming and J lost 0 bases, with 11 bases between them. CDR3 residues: CASSAKGDSYEQYV. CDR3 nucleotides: TGTGCCAGCAGTGCCAAGGGGGACTCCTACGAGCAGTACGTC.

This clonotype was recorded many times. The CDR3 sequence: CASSSNDRSYTF. CDR3 DNA: TGTGCCAGCAGCTCAAACGACAGGAGCTACACCTTC. The chain employs TRBV11-3 and TRBJ1-2; a possible D gene is TRBD1 (6 bases). The V end lost 4 bases, the J end lost 9 bases, and 12 bases lay between the germline ends. This CDR3 region has 12 residues. CDR1 and CDR2 (germline): SGHNT, YENEEA.

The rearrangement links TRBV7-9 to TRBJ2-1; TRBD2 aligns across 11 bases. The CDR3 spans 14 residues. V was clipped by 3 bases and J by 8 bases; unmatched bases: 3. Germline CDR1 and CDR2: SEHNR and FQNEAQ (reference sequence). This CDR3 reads CASSFSGRVDEQFF. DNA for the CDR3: TGTGCCAGCAGCTTTAGCGGGAGGGTCGATGAGCAGTTCTTC.

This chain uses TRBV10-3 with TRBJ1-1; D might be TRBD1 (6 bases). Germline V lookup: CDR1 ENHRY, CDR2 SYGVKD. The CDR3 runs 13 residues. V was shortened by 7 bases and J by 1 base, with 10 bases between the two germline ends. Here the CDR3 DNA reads TGTGCCATCAAATTACAGGGGAACACTGAAGCTTTCTTT. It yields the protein CAIKLQGNTEAFF.

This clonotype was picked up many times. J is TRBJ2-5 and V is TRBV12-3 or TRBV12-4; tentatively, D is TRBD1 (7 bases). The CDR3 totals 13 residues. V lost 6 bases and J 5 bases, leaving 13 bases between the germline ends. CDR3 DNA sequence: TGTGCCAGCAGCAGGGGGGTGTTGGAGACCCAGTACTTC. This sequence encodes CASSRGVLETQYF.

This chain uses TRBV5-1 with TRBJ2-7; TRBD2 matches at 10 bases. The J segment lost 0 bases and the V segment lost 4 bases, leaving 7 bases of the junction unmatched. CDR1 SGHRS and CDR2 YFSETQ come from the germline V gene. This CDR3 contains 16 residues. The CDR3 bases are TGCGCCAGCAGCCCTGGACTAGCGGTCGTCTCCTACGAGCAGTACTTC. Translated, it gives CASSPGLAVVSYEQYF. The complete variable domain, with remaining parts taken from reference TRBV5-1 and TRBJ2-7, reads KAGVTQTPRYLIKTRGQQVTLSCSPISGHRSVSWYQQTPGQGLQFLFEYFSETQRNKGNFPGRFSGRQFSNSRSEMNVSTLELGDSALYLCASSPGLAVVSYEQYFGPGTRLTVT.

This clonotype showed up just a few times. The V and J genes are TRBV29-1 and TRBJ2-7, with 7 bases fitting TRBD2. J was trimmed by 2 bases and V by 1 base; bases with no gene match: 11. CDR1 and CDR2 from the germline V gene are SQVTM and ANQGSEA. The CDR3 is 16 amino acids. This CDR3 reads CSVEGSPQRGPYEQYF. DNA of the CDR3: TGCAGCGTTGAAGGGAGCCCCCAGCGGGGACCCTACGAGCAGTACTTC.